The next 18 T cell receptor beta chains were all read from a single sample in a study of response to subunit inactivated influenza vaccine. A single record per CDR3 protein comes from TCRdb applying MiXCR to the RT-PCR reads. This table has over 450,000 distinct CDR3 sequences, 10% to 15% appearing once. Material: PBMCs from blood, obtained roughly 48 days after vaccination. All receptors derive from a man aged 45-65 years who received an inactivated influenza vaccine.

This clonotype was counted only a few times. The J gene is TRBJ2-6, the V gene TRBV7-9; D remains ambiguous. CDR1 is SEHNR, CDR2 FQNEAQ, per germline (reference sequence). The germline V and J ends were trimmed by 2 bases and 4 bases, with 12 bases remaining between them. The length of the CDR3 is 16 residues. The CDR3 is CASSLWSTGGANVLTF. The CDR3 coding sequence is TGTGCCAGCAGCTTATGGTCCACCGGAGGGGCCAACGTCCTGACTTTC.

This clonotype was counted between two and nine times. The J gene is TRBJ2-1, the V gene TRBV12-3 or TRBV12-4, with 9 bases aligning to TRBD2. CDR3 length: 13 amino acids. With V trimmed by 7 bases and J by 8 bases, 6 bases remained unmatched. The CDR3 nucleotides are TGTGCCAGCACTACTGGCGGGGGGGATGAGCAGTTCTTC. Translated, it gives CASTTGGGDEQFF.

This clonotype was counted only a few times. The J gene is TRBJ1-5, the V gene TRBV7-2, with D unclear. V was clipped by 4 bases and J by 0 bases, with 7 bases between them. CDR1 and CDR2 from the germline V gene are SGHTA and FQGNSA. This CDR3 spans 14 amino acids. CDR3 region: CASSSSASNQPQHF. The CDR3 DNA is TGTGCCAGCAGCTCATCAGCTAGCAATCAGCCCCAGCATTTT.

This clonotype has more than one count but fewer than ten. This chain joins TRBV12-3 or TRBV12-4 and TRBJ2-5, with 10 bases fitting TRBD2. CDR3 length: 14 amino acids. V lost 5 bases, J lost 5 bases, and 5 bases stayed unmatched. Here the CDR3 reads CASSLRTSGETQYF. In DNA form, the CDR3 reads TGTGCCAGCAGTCTCCGGACTAGCGGCGAGACCCAGTACTTC.

The V call is TRBV7-2, the J call TRBJ2-7; D is possibly TRBD1 (6 bases). Trimming took 5 bases from V and 2 from J, leaving 16 bases between them. Germline CDR1 and CDR2: SGHTA and FQGNSA. The CDR3 consists of 15 residues. DNA of the CDR3: TGTGCCAGCAGCGTTACCGGGACATTGCCCTACGAGCAGTACTTC. Translating gives CASSVTGTLPYEQYF.

This clonotype was seen a handful of times. The chain joins TRBV7-9 to TRBJ2-3; D is unclear. CDR1 is SEHNR, CDR2 FQNEAQ, per germline (reference sequence). There are 16 residues in the CDR3. V dropped 2 bases and J dropped 2 bases, with 14 bases sitting between them. In DNA, the CDR3 is TGTGCCAGCAGCTTAACGTGGGCACCTCCCACAGATACGCAGTATTTT. As protein: CASSLTWAPPTDTQYF.

This clonotype appeared a few times. The CDR3 DNA reads as TGTGCCAGCAGCTCTGGACAGGGTCCGTTGGGGTATGGCTACACCTTC. Its protein is CASSSGQGPLGYGYTF. This chain uses TRBV5-4 with TRBJ1-2; TRBD1 aligns across 8 bases. Germline CDR1 SGHNT, CDR2 YYREEE (reference sequence). This CDR3 has 16 residues. J gave up 5 bases and V 3 bases, and 12 bases lay outside the gene matches.

This clonotype was detected ten times or more. The gene calls are TRBV28 and TRBJ1-1; D not certain. V lost 2 bases, J lost 5 bases, and 9 bases lay in between. Germline V gene lookup returns CDR1 MDHEN and CDR2 SYDVKM. The CDR3 is 13 residues long. The CDR3 nucleotides read TGTGCCAGCAGTTTACCCGAAAAGACTGAAGCTTTCTTT. Translating it yields CASSLPEKTEAFF.

This clonotype was seen ten or more times. The chain recombines TRBV10-3 with TRBJ2-1; 7 bases fit TRBD2. The trim removed 4 bases at V and 7 bases at J, leaving 1 base unmatched. The V gene's germline CDR1 is ENHRY and CDR2 SYGVKD. CDR3 length: 12 residues. The CDR3: CAISGLANEQFF. The CDR3 region has the DNA TGTGCCATCAGTGGACTAGCTAATGAGCAGTTCTTC.

This clonotype was counted at least ten times. The CDR3 protein is CASSGYRTSGNNEQFF. The CDR3 DNA reads TGTGCCAGCAGTGGGTACCGGACTAGCGGTAACAATGAGCAGTTCTTC. The rearrangement joins TRBV6-4 to TRBJ2-1; 10 bases line up with TRBD2. This CDR3 has 16 residues. V was clipped by 4 bases and J by 5 bases; unmatched bases: 8. CDR1 is MRHNA, CDR2 SNTAGT, per germline.

This clonotype showed up many times. This sequence joins TRBV7-2 and TRBJ1-1, with TRBD1 matching over 10 bases. Trimming removed 7 bases from V and 5 bases from J; junction bases left unmatched: 13. From germline, CDR1 is SGHTA and CDR2 FQGNSA. CDR3 length: 16 amino acids. CDR3 amino acids: CASIALGDRGGTEAFF. In DNA form, the CDR3 reads TGTGCCAGCATCGCATTAGGGGACAGGGGAGGGACTGAAGCTTTCTTT.

This clonotype was picked up a small number of times. V gene TRBV4-3 combines with J gene TRBJ2-7; no clear D. The V end lost 4 bases, the J end lost 3 bases, and 13 bases lay between the germline ends. This CDR3 comprises 14 residues. Looked up from germline, CDR1 is LGHNA and CDR2 is YSLEER. CDR3 loop: CASSLRLDGYEQYF. The CDR3 region has the DNA TGCGCCAGCAGCCTCCGCTTGGACGGCTACGAGCAGTACTTC.

In this sample, this clonotype turned up a few times. The CDR3 protein is CASSYGWEQLEQYF. As DNA, the CDR3 is TGTGCCAGCAGCTACGGTTGGGAACAGCTCGAGCAGTACTTC. The genes are TRBV7-2 and TRBJ2-7, with D unresolved. CDR1 SGHTA and CDR2 FQGNSA come from the germline V gene. The CDR3 contains 14 residues. V was cut by 4 bases and J by 6 bases, with 16 bases left in between.

This chain connects TRBV12-3 or TRBV12-4 to TRBJ2-4; no reliable D call. The CDR3 is made up of 15 amino acids. V dropped 3 bases and J dropped 2 bases, with 11 bases sitting between them. CDR3 residues: CASSFLGLSKNIQYF. The DNA of the CDR3 is TGTGCCAGCAGTTTTTTGGGTCTATCCAAAAACATTCAGTACTTC.

The chain links TRBV20-1 to TRBJ1-3; D gene uncertain. The CDR3 has 13 residues. The germline V and J ends were trimmed by 0 bases and 8 bases, with 11 bases remaining between them. CDR1 and CDR2 from the germline V gene are DFQATT and SNEGSKA (reference sequence). In nucleotides, the CDR3 is TGCAGTGCTAGAGATTTACCGGCGGACACCATATATTTT. Translated: CSARDLPADTIYF.

There are a few counts of this clonotype. This sequence joins TRBV7-9 and TRBJ1-1, with 7 bases aligning to TRBD1. Per germline, CDR1 SEHNR and CDR2 FQNEAQ (reference sequence). V shed 4 bases, J shed 3 bases, and the junction held 8 bases outside the gene matches. The CDR3 totals 15 residues. CDR3 sequence reads: CASSSVGQGDTEAFF. The CDR3 DNA is TGTGCCAGCAGCTCCGTAGGGCAGGGGGACACTGAAGCTTTCTTT. The full variable domain, its missing parts supplied by reference TRBV7-9 and TRBJ1-1, is DTGVSQNPRHKITKRGQNVTFRCDPISEHNRLYWYRQTLGQGPEFLTYFQNEAQLEKSRLLSDRFSAERPKGSFSTLEIQRTEQGDSAMYLCASSSVGQGDTEAFFGQGTRLTVV.

The rearrangement links TRBV7-2 to TRBJ2-7; unclear D gene. This CDR3 has 13 amino acids. Germline CDR1 is SGHTA and CDR2 is FQGNSA. Trimming stripped 0 bases from V and 7 bases from J, with 10 bases between. The CDR3 bases are TGTGCCAGCAGCTTAGCCCCTCGGAGAGAGCAGTACTTC. It codes for CASSLAPRREQYF.

This clonotype occurred many times. The CDR3 reads CASSYQDKETQYF. In DNA, the CDR3 is TGTGCCAGCAGTTATCAGGACAAAGAGACCCAGTACTTC. The rearrangement links TRBV6-5 to TRBJ2-5; a possible D gene is TRBD1 (5 bases). Germline V gives CDR1 MNHEY, CDR2 SVGAGI. V shed 3 bases and J shed 3 bases, with 8 bases lying between them. This CDR3 has 13 residues.